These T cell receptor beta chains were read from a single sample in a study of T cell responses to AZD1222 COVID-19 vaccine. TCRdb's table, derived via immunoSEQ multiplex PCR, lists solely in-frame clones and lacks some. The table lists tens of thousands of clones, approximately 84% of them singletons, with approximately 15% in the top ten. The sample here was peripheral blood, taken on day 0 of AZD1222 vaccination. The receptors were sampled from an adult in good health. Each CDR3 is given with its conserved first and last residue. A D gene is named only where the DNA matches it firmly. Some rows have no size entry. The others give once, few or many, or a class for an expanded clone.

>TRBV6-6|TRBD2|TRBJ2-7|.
CASSAGGEGTYEQYF
TGTGCCAGCAGCGCGGGGGGGGAGGGAACCTACGAGCAGTACTTC
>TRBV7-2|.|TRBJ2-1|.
CASSLGNRGGFNEQFF
TGTGCCAGCAGCTTAGGAAACAGGGGAGGGTTCAATGAGCAGTTCTTC
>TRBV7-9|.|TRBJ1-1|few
CASSPYSTGLTEAFF
TGTGCCAGCAGCCCCTACTCCACAGGGTTGACTGAAGCTTTCTTT
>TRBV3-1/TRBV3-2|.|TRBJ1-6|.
CASSQVRVNSPLHF
TGTGCCAGCAGCCAAGTCAGGGTTAATTCACCCCTCCACTTT
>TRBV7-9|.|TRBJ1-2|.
CASSATGSSWGYTF
TGTGCCAGCAGCGCTACCGGGTCCTCTTGGGGCTACACCTTC
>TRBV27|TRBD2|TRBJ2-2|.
CASSSGLAGTGELFF
TGTGCCAGCAGTTCAGGACTAGCGGGTACCGGGGAGCTGTTTTTT
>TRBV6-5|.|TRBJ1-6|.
CASSYQAVPQLPLHF
TGTGCCAGCAGTTATCAGGCTGTGCCCCAGTTACCCCTCCACTTT
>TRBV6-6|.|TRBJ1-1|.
CASSYGGFTEAFF
TGTGCCAGCAGTTACGGGGGATTCACTGAAGCTTTCTTT
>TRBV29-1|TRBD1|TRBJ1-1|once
CSVGTGGTDTEAFF
TGCAGCGTCGGGACAGGGGGTACGGACACTGAAGCTTTCTTT
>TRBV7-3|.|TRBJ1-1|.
CASSGVLPDTEAFF
TGTGCCAGCAGCGGGGTCCTCCCGGACACTGAAGCTTTCTTT
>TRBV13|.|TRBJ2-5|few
CASSRTPRVETQYF
TGTGCCAGCAGCCGCACTCCTAGGGTGGAGACCCAGTACTTC
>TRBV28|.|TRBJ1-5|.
CASSLPRGWGQPQHF
TGTGCCAGCAGTTTACCTCGGGGGTGGGGGCAGCCCCAGCATTTT
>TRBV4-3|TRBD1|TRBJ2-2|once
CASRPGQGSTGELFF
TGCGCCAGCAGGCCGGGACAGGGTTCCACCGGGGAGCTGTTTTTT
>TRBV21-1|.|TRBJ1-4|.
CASSKGGTATNEKLFF
TGTGCCAGCAGCAAAGGGGGGACTGCAACTAATGAAAAACTGTTTTTT
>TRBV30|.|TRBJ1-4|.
CAWRSTLNEKLFF
TGTGCCTGGAGGAGTACACTCAATGAAAAACTGTTTTTT
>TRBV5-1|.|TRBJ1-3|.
CASSSTSYSGNTIYF
TGCGCCAGCAGCTCGACATCATACTCTGGAAACACCATATATTTT
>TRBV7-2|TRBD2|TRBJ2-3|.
CASSPWGPTSESTDTQYF
TGTGCCAGCAGCCCTTGGGGCCCGACTAGCGAGAGCACAGATACGCAGTATTTT
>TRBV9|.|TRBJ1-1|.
CASSVETPGAEAFF
TGTGCCAGCAGCGTAGAAACCCCAGGTGCTGAAGCTTTCTTT
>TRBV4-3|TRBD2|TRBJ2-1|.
CASSQDLIAGAGSGNEQFF
TGCGCCAGCAGCCAAGATTTAATAGCGGGGGCTGGATCTGGCAATGAGCAGTTCTTC
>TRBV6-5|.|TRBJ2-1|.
CASRRFVGSNNEQFF
TGTGCCAGCCGGCGGTTTGTCGGGAGTAACAATGAGCAGTTCTTC
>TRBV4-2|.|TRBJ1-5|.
CASSQVNTHSNQPQHF
TGTGCCAGCAGCCAAGTTAATACGCATAGCAATCAGCCCCAGCATTTT
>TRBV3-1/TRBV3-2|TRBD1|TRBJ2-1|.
CASSPPGDRVYNEQFF
TGTGCCAGCAGCCCCCCCGGGGACAGGGTGTACAATGAGCAGTTCTTC